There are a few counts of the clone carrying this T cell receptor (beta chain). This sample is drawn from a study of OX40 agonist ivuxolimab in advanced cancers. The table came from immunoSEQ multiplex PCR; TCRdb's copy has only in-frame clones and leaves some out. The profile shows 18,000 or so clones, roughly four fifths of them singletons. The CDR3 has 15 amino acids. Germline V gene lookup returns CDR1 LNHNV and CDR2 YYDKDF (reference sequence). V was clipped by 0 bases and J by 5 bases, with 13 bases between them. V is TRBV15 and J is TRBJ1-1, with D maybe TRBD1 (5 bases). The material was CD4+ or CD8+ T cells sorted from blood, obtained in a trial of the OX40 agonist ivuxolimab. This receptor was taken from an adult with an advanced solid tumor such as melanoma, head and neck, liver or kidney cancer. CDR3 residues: CATSRDPGQTTEAFF. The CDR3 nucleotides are TGTGCCACCAGCAGAGATCCGGGGCAGACGACTGAAGCTTTCTTT.